This T cell receptor beta chain derives from a study of blood T cell repertoires in COVID-19. This clone was recorded once. Profiling relied on immunoSEQ multiplex PCR, and the TCRdb table lists in-frame clones only, not all of them. The table includes about 110,000 clones, 75% to 95% detected once. The TCR sequence derives from a woman aged 30 to 39 with acute or convalescent COVID-19. The sample comprised peripheral blood.

As DNA, the CDR3 is TGCGCCAGCAGGATTTACAGGTCTGGCCCCTACGAGCAGTACTTC. This encodes CASRIYRSGPYEQYF. This chain connects TRBV10-2 to TRBJ2-7, with D perhaps TRBD1 (5 bases). Between the trimmed V and J ends, which lost 6 bases and 2 bases, there was a span of 17 bases. The CDR3 consists of 15 residues. In germline, CDR1 is WSHSY, CDR2 SAAADI.